The clone carrying this T cell receptor beta chain has more than one count but fewer than ten. As yet, its antigen is unknown. This specimen comes from a study of beta chain features in type 1 diabetes. Study observations and caveats: Among all four CD4+ subsets, Type 1 diabetes patients had TCRB CDR3s that were moderately but significantly shorter. Within the patient group, naive, central memory and Treg TCRB repertoires appeared more similar to each other than within healthy donors. More deletions and fewer insertions at VDJ junctions were seen in type 1 diabetes patients.

Isolated RNA was reverse transcribed in full, so expressed TCRB transcripts were sequenced. The average read count of naive, central memory and regulatory T cell samples was several million. Sequenced by immunoSEQ multiplex PCR; TCRdb stores in-frame clones only, minus some. The sample lists 130,000 or so clones; 7.5% to 9.5% were seen once. Trimming took 6 bases from V and 6 from J; bases not matched to a gene: 8. This CDR3 is built from 15 residues. Germline V gene lookup returns CDR1 SEHNR and CDR2 FQNEAQ (reference sequence). Sequencing was done on a sample of central memory CD4+ T cells from blood. The TCR sequence derives from a man aged 30 to 39 with type 1 diabetes. This rearrangement joins TRBV7-9 to TRBJ1-6; TRBD1 matches at 7 bases. CDR3 in DNA: TGTGCCAGCAGGAGGACAGGCGGCGGTAATTCACCCCTCCACTTT. Its translation is CASRRTGGGNSPLHF.